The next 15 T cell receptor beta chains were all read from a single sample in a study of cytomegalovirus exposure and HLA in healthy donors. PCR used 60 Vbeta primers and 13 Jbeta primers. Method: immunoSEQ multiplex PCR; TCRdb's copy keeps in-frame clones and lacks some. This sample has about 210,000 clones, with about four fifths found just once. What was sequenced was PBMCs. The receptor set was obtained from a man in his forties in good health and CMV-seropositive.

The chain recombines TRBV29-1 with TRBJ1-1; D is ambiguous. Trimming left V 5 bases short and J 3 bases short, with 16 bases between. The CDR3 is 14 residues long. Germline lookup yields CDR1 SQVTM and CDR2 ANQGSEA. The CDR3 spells CSVFRPPRHTEAFF. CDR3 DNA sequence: TGCAGCGTTTTCCGACCCCCGAGGCACACTGAAGCTTTCTTT.

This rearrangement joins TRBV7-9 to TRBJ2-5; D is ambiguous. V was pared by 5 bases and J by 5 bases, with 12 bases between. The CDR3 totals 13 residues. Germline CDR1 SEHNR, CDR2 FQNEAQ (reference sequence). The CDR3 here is CASSIDRRETQYF. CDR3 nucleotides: TGTGCCAGCAGCATTGATCGTCGGGAGACCCAGTACTTC.

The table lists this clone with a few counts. This CDR3 is CASSEGRIYGYTF. In DNA, the CDR3 is TGTGCCAGCAGTGAAGGGCGGATCTATGGCTACACCTTC. The genes are TRBV6-1 and TRBJ1-2; no clear D gene. V was shortened by 1 base and J by 4 bases, with 7 bases between the two germline ends. Germline V gene lookup returns CDR1 MNHNS and CDR2 SASEGT. The CDR3 length is 13 residues.

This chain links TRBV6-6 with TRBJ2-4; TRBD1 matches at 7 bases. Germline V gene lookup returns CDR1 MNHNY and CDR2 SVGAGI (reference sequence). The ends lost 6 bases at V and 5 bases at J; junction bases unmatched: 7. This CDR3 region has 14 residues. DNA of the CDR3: TGTGCCAGCAGGAGACAGGGCCCTGAAAACATTCAGTACTTC. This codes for CASRRQGPENIQYF.

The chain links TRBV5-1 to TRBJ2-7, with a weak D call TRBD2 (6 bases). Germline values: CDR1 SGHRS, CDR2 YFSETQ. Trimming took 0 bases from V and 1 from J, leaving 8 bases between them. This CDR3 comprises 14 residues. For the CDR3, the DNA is TGCGCCAGCAGCTTGGCAGGGACTTCCTACGAGCAGTACTTC. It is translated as CASSLAGTSYEQYF.

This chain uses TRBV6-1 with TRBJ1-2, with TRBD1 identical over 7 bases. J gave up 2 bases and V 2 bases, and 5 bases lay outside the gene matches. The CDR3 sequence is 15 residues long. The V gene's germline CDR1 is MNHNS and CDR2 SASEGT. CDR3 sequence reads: CASSETPGQNYGYTF. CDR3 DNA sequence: TGTGCCAGCAGTGAAACCCCGGGACAGAACTATGGCTACACCTTC.

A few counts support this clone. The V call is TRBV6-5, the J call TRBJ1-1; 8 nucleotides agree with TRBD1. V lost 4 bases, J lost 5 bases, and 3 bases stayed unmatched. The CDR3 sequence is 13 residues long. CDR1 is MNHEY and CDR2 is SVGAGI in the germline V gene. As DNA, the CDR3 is TGTGCCAGCAGTTCGGACAGGGTGACTGAAGCTTTCTTT. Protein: CASSSDRVTEAFF.

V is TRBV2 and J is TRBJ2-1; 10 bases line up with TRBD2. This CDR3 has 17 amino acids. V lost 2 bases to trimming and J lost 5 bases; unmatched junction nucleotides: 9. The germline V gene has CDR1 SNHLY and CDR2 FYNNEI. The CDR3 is CASSEMASGRGDNEQFF. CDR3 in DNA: TGTGCCAGCAGTGAAATGGCTAGCGGGAGAGGGGACAATGAGCAGTTCTTC. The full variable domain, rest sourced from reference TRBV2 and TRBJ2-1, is EPEVTQTPSHQVTQMGQEVILRCVPISNHLYFYWYRQILGQKVEFLVSFYNNEISEKSEIFDDQFSVERPDGSNFTLKIRSTKLEDSAMYFCASSEMASGRGDNEQFFGPGTRLTVL.

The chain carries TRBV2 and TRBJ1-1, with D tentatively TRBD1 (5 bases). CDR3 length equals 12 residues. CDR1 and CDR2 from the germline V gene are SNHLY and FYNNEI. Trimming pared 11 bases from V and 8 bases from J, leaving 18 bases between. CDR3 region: CASKVGVFEAFF. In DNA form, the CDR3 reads TGTGCCTCCAAGGTAGGGGTGTTCGAAGCTTTCTTT. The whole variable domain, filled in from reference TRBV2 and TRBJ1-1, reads EPEVTQTPSHQVTQMGQEVILRCVPISNHLYFYWYRQILGQKVEFLVSFYNNEISEKSEIFDDQFSVERPDGSNFTLKIRSTKLEDSAMYFCASKVGVFEAFFGQGTRLTVV.

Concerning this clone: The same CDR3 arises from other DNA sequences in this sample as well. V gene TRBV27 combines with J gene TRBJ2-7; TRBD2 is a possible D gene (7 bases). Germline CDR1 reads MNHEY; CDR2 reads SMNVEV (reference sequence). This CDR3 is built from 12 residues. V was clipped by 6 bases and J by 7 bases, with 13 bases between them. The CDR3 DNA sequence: TGTGCCAGCAGCAGGGGAGGGGAGGAGCAGTACTTC. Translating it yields CASSRGGEEQYF.

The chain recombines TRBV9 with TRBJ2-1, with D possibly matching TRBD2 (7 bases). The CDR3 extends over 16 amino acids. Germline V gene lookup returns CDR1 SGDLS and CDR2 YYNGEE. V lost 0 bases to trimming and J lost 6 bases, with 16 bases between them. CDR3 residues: CASSVEGGGKGNEQFF. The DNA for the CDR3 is TGTGCCAGCAGCGTAGAGGGGGGGGGTAAGGGCAATGAGCAGTTCTTC.

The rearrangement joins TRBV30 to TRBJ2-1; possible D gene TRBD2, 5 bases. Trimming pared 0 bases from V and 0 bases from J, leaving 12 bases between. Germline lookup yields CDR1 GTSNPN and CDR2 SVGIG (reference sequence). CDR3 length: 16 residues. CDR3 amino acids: CAWSVPSTSSYNEQFF. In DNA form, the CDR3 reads TGTGCCTGGAGTGTACCGAGCACTAGCTCCTACAATGAGCAGTTCTTC.

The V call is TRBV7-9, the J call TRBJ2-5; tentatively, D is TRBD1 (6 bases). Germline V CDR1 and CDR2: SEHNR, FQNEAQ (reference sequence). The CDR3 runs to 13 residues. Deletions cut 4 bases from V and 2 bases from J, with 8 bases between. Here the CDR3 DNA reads TGTGCCAGCAGCTCCGGGACACAAGAGACCCAGTACTTC. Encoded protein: CASSSGTQETQYF.

DNA of the CDR3: TGTGCCAGCAGCTCCTCCGGGGACAGGGGGCTGAAAACCGGGGAGCTGTTTTTT. Protein sequence: CASSSSGDRGLKTGELFF. This chain joins TRBV13 and TRBJ2-2; TRBD1 agrees at 12 bases. The length of the CDR3 is 18 residues. From germline, CDR1 is PRHDT and CDR2 FYEKMQ (reference sequence). The V segment lost 4 bases and the J segment 5 bases; nucleotides outside the gene matches: 11. Based on the CDR3 plus reference TRBV13 and TRBJ2-2, the full variable domain is AAGVIQSPRHLIKEKRETATLKCYPIPRHDTVYWYQQGPGQDPQFLISFYEKMQSDKGSIPDRFSAQQFSDYHSELNMSSLELGDSALYFCASSSSGDRGLKTGELFFGEGSRLTVL.

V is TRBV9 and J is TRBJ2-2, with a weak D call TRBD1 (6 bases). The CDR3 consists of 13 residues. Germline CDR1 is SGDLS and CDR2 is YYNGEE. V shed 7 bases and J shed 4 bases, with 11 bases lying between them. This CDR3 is CASGRGGTGELFF. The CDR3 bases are TGTGCCAGCGGCAGGGGTGGCACCGGGGAGCTGTTTTTT. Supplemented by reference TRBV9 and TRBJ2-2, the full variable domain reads DSGVTQTPKHLITATGQRVTLRCSPRSGDLSVYWYQQSLDQGLQFLIQYYNGEERAKGNILERFSAQQFPDLHSELNLSSLELGDSALYFCASGRGGTGELFFGEGSRLTVL.